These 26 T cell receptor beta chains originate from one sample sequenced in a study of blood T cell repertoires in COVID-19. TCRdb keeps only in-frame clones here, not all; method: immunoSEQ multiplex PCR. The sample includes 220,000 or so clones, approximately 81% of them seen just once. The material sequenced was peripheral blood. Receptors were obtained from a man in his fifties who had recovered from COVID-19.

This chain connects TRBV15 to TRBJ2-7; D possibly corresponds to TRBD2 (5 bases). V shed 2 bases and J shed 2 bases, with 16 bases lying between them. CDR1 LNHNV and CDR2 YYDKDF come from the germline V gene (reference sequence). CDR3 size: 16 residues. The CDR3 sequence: CATSRQYGVGAYEQYF. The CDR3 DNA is TGTGCCACCAGCAGACAATATGGTGTGGGAGCCTACGAGCAGTACTTC.

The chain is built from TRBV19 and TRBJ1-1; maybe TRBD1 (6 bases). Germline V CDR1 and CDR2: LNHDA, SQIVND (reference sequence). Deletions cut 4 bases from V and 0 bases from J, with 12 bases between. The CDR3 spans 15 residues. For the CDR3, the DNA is TGTGCCAGTAGTACGGACAGAGAAATGAACACTGAAGCTTTCTTT. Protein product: CASSTDREMNTEAFF.

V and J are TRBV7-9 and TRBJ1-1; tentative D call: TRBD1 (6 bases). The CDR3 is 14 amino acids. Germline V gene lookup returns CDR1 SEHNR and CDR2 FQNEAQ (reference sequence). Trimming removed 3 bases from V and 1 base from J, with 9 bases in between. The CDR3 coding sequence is TGTGCCAGCAGCTTGATGGGACAGAACACTGAAGCTTTCTTT. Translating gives CASSLMGQNTEAFF. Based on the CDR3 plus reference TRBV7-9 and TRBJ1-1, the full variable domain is DTGVSQNPRHKITKRGQNVTFRCDPISEHNRLYWYRQTLGQGPEFLTYFQNEAQLEKSRLLSDRFSAERPKGSFSTLEIQRTEQGDSAMYLCASSLMGQNTEAFFGQGTRLTVV.

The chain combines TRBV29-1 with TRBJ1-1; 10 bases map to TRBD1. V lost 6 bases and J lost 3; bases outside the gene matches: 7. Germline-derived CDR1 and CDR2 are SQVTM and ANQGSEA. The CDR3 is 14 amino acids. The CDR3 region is CSVRRQGADTEAFF. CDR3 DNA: TGCAGCGTCCGAAGACAGGGGGCGGACACTGAAGCTTTCTTT. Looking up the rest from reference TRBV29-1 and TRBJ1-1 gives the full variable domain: SAVISQKPSRDICQRGTSLTIQCQVDSQVTMMFWYRQQPGQSLTLIATANQGSEATYESGFVIDKFPISRPNLTFSTLTVSNMSPEDSSIYLCSVRRQGADTEAFFGQGTRLTVV.

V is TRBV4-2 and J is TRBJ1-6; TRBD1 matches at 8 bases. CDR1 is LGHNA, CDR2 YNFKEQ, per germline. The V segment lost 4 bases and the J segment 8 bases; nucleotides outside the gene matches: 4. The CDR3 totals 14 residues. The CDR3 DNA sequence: TGTGCCAGCAGCCGAGGACAGGGAGATTCACCCCTCCACTTT. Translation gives CASSRGQGDSPLHF.

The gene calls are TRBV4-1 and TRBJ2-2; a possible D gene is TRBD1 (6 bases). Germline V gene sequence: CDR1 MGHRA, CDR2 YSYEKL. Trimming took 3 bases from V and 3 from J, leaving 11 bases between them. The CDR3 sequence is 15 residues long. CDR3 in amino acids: CASSQGAADTGELFF. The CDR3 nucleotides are TGCGCCAGCAGCCAGGGGGCCGCCGACACCGGGGAGCTGTTTTTT.

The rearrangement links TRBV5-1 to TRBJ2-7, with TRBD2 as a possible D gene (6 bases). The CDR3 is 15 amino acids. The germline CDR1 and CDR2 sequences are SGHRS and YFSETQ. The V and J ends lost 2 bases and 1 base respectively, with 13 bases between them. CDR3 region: CASSFTSEGSYEQYF. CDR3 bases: TGCGCCAGCAGCTTCACTTCGGAGGGGTCCTACGAGCAGTACTTC.

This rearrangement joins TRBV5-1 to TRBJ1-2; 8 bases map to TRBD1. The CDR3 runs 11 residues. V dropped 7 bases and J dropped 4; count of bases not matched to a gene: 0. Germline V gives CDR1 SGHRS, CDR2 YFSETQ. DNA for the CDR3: TGCGCCAGCGGGACAGGCTATGGCTACACCTTC. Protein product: CASGTGYGYTF. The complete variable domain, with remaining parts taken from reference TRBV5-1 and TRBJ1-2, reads KAGVTQTPRYLIKTRGQQVTLSCSPISGHRSVSWYQQTPGQGLQFLFEYFSETQRNKGNFPGRFSGRQFSNSRSEMNVSTLELGDSALYLCASGTGYGYTFGSGTRLTVV.

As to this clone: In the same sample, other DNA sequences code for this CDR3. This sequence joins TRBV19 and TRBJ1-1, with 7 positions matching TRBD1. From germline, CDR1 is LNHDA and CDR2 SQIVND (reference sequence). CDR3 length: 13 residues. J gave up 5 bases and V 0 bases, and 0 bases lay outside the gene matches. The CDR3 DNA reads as TGTGCCAGTAGTATAGACAGGGGGACTGAAGCTTTCTTT. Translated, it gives CASSIDRGTEAFF.

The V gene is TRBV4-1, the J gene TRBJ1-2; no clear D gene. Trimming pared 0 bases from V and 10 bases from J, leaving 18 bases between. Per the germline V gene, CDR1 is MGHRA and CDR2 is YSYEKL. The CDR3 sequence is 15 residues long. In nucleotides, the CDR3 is TGCGCCAGCAGCCAAGATCAAAGGACTGGGATTGTCTACACCTTC. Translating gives CASSQDQRTGIVYTF.

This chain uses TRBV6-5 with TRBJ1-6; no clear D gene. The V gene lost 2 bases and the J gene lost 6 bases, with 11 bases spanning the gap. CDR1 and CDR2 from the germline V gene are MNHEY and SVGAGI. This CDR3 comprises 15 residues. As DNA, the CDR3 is TGTGCCAGCAGTTACGGCGGGGTAATTAATTCACCCCTCCACTTT. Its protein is CASSYGGVINSPLHF.

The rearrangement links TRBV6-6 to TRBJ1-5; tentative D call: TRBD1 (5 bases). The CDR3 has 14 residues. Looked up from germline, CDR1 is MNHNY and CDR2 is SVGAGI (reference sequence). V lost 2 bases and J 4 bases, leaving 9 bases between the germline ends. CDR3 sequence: CASSYTDSNQPQHF. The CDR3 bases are TGTGCCAGCAGTTACACTGACAGTAATCAGCCCCAGCATTTT.

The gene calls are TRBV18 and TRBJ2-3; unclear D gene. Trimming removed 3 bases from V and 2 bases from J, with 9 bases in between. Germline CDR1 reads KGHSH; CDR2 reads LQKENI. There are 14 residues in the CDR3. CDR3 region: CASSPRQHTDTQYF. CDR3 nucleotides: TGTGCCAGCTCACCCAGGCAGCACACAGATACGCAGTATTTT.

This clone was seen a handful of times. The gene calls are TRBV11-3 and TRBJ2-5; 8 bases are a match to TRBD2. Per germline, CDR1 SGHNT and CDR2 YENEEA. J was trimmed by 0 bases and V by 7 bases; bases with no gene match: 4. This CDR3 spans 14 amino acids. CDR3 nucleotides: TGTGCCAGCAATGATAGCGGGAACCAAGAGACCCAGTACTTC. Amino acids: CASNDSGNQETQYF.

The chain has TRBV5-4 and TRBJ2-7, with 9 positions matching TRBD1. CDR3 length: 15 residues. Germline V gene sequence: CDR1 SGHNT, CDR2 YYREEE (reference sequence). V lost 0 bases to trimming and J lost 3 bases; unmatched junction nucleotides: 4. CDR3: CASSLDPGQGYEQYF. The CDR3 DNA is TGTGCCAGCAGCTTGGATCCGGGACAGGGCTACGAGCAGTACTTC.

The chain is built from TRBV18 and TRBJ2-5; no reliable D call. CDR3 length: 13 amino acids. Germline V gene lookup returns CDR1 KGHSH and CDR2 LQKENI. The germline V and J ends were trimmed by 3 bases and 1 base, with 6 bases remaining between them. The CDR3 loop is CASSPQSQETQYF. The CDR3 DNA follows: TGTGCCAGCTCACCGCAGTCCCAAGAGACCCAGTACTTC.

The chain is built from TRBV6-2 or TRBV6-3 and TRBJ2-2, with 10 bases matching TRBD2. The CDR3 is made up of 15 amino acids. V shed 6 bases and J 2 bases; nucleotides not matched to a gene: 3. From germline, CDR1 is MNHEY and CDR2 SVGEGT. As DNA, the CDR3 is TGTGCCAGCAGCTGGACTAGCGGTAACACCGGGGAGCTGTTTTTT. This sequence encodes CASSWTSGNTGELFF.

DNA of the CDR3: TGTGCCAGCAGCTCGGAGGGTAGGACAGATACGCAGTATTTT. Residues: CASSSEGRTDTQYF. The rearrangement links TRBV5-5 to TRBJ2-3; the D gene is possibly TRBD2 (6 bases). V lost 3 bases to trimming and J lost 3 bases, with 11 bases between them. The CDR3 spans 14 residues. Germline V CDR1 and CDR2: SGHKS, YYEKEE (reference sequence).

The CDR3 spells CASSPPSARGQSPLHF. The CDR3 nucleotides are TGTGCCAGCTCACCACCGTCGGCCCGAGGGCAGTCACCCCTCCACTTT. The chain has TRBV18 and TRBJ1-6; no clear D. Germline V gene data show CDR1 as KGHSH and CDR2 as LQKENI. V was clipped by 0 bases and J by 10 bases, with 16 bases between them. This CDR3 has 16 amino acids.

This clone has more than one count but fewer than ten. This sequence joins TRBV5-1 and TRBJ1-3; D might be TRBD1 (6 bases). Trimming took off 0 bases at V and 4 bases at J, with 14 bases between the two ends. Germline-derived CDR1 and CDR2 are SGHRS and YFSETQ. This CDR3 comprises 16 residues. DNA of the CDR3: TGCGCCAGCAGCTTGGGTGAAACAGGGCTCGGAAACACCATATATTTT. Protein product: CASSLGETGLGNTIYF.

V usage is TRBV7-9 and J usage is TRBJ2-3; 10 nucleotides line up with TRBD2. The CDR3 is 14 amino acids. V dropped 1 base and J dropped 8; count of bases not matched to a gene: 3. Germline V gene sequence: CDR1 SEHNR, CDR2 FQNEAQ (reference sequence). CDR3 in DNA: TGTGCCAGCAGCTTAGAAGCTAGCGGGGGTACGCAGTATTTT. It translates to CASSLEASGGTQYF. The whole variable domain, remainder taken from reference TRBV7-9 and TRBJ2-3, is DTGVSQNPRHKITKRGQNVTFRCDPISEHNRLYWYRQTLGQGPEFLTYFQNEAQLEKSRLLSDRFSAERPKGSFSTLEIQRTEQGDSAMYLCASSLEASGGTQYFGPGTRLTVL.

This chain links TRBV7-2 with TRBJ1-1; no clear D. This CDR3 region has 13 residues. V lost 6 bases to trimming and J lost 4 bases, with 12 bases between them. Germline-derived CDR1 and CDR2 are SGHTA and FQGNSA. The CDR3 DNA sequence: TGTGCCAGCAGGGCAAGGGAGGTCACTGAAGCTTTCTTT. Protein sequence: CASRAREVTEAFF.

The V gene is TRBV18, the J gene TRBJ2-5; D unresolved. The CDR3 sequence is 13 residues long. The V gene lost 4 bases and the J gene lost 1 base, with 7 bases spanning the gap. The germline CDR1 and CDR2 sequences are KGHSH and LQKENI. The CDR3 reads CASSRTFQETQYF. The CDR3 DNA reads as TGTGCCAGCTCACGAACTTTCCAAGAGACCCAGTACTTC.

CDR3 bases: TGTGCCAGCAGCTCCACGACAGACTCTGGAAACACCATATATTTT. Protein sequence: CASSSTTDSGNTIYF. The chain combines TRBV6-5 with TRBJ1-3; possibly TRBD1 for D (5 bases). This CDR3 region has 15 residues. The germline V gene has CDR1 MNHEY and CDR2 SVGAGI. V was pared by 6 bases and J by 0 bases, with 12 bases between.

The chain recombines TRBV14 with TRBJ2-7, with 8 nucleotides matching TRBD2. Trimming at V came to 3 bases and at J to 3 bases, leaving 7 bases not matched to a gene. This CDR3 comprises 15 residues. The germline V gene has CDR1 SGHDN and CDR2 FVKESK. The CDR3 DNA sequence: TGTGCCAGCAGCCAGGCATTAGCGGGGATCTACGAGCAGTACTTC. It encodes CASSQALAGIYEQYF.

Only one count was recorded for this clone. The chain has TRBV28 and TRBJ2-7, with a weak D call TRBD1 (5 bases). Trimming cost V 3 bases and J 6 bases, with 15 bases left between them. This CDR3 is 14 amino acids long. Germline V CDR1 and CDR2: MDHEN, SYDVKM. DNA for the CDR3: TGTGCCAGCAGTTTTCTTCAGGGTTTCTTCGAGCAGTACTTC. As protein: CASSFLQGFFEQYF.